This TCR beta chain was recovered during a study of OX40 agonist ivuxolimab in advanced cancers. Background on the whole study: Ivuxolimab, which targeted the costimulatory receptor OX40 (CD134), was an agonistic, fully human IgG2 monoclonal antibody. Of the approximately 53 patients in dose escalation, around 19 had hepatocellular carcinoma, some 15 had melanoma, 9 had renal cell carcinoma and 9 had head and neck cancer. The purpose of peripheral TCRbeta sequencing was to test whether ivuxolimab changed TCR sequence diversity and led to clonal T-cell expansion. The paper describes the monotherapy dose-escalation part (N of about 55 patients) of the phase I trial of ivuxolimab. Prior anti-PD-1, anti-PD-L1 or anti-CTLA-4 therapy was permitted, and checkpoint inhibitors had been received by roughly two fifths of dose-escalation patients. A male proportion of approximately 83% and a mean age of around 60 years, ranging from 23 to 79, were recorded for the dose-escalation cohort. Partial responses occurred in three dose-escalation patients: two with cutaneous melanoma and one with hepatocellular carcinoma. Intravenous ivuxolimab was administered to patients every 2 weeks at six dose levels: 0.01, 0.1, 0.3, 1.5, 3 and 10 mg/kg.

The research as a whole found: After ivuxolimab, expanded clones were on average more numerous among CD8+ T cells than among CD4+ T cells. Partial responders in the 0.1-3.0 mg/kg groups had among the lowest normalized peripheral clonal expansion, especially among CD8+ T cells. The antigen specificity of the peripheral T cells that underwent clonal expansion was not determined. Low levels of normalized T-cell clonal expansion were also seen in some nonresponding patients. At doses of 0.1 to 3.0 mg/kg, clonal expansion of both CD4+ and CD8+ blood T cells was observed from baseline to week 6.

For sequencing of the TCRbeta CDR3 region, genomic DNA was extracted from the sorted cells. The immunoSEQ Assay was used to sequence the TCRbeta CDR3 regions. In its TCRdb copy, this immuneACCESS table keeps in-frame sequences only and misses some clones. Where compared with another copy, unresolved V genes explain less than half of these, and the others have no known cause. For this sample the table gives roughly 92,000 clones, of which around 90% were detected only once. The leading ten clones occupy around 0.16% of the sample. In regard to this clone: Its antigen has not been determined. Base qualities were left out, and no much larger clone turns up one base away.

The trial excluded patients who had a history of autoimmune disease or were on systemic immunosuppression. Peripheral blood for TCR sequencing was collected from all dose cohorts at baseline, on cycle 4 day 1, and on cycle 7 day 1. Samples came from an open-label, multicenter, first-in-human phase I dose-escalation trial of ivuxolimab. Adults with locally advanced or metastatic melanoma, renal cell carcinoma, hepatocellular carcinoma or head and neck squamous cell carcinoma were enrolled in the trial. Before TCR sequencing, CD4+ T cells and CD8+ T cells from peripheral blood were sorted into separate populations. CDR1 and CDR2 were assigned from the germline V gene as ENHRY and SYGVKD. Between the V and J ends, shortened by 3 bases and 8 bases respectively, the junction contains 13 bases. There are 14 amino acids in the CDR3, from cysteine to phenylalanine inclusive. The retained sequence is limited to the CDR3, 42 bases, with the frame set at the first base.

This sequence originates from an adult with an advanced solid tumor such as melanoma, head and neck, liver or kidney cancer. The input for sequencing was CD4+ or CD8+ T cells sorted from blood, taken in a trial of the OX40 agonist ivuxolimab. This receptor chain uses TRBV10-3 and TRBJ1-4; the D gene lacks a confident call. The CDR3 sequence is CAISDVGRREKLFF. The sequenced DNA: TGTGCCATCAGTGATGTGGGTAGGAGGGAAAAACTGTTTTTT.